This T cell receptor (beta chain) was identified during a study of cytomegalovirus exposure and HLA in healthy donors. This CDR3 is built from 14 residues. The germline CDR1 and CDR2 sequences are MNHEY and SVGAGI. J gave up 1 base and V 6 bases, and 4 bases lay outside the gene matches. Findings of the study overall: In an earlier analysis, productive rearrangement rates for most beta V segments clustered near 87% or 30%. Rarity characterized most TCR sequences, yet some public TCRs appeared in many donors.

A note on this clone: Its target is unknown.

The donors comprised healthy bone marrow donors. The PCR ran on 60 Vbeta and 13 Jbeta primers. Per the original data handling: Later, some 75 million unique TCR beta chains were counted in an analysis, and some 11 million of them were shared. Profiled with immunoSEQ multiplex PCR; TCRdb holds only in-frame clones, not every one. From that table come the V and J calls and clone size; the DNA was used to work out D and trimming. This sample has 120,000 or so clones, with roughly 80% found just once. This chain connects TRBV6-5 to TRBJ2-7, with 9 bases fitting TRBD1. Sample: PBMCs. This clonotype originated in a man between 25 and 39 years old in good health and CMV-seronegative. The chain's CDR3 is CASSLGTGSYEQYF. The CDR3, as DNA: TGTGCCAGCAGCCTCGGGACAGGGTCCTACGAGCAGTACTTC.